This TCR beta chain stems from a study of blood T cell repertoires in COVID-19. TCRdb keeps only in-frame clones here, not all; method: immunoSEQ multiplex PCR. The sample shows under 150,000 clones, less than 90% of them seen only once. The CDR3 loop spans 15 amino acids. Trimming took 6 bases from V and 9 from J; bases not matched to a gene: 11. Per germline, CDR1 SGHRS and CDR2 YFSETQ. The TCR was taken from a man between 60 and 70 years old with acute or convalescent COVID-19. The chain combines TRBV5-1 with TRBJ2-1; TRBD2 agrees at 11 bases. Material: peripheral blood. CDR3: CASIKLAGVDSEQFF. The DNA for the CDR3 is TGCGCCAGCATCAAACTAGCGGGAGTGGATAGTGAGCAGTTCTTC.